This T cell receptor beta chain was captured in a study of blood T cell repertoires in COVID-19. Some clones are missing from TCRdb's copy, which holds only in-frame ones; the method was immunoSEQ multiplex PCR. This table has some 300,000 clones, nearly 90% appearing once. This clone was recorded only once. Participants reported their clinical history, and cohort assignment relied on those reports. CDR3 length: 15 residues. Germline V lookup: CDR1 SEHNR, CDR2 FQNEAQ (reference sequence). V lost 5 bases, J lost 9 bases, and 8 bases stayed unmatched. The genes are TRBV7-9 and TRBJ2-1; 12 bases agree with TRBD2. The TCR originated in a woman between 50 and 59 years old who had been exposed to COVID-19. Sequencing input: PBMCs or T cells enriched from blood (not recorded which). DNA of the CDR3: TGTGCCAGCAGCGCCCTAGCGGGGGGGTTAAGTGAGCAGTTCTTC. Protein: CASSALAGGLSEQFF.